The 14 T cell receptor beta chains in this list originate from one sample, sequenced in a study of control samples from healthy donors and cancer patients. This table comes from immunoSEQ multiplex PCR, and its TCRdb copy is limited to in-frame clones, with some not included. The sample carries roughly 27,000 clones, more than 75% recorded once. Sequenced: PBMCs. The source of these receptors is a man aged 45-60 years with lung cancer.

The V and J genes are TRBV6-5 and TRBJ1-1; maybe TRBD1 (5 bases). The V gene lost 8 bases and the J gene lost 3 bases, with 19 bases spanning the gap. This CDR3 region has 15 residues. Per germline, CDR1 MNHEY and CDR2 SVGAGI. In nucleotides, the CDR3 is TGTGCCAGCTGGACAAGGTGGGGGGTGGACACTGAAGCTTTCTTT. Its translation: CASWTRWGVDTEAFF.

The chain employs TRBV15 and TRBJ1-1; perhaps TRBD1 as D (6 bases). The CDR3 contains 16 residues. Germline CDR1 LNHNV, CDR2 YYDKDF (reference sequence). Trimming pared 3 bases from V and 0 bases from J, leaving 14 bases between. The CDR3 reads CATSRGGQNMNTEAFF. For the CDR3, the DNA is TGTGCCACCAGCAGGGGGGGGCAGAACATGAACACTGAAGCTTTCTTT.

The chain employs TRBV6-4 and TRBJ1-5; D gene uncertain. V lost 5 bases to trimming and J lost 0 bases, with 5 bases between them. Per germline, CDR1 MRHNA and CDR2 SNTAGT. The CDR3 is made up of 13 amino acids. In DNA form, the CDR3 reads TGTGCCAGCAGTCCTTATAGCAATCAGCCCCAGCATTTT. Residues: CASSPYSNQPQHF.

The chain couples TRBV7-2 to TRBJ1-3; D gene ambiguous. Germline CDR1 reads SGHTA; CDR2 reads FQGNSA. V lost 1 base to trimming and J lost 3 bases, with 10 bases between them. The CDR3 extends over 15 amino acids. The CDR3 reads CASSLVLIGGNTIYF. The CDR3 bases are TGTGCCAGCAGCTTAGTACTTATTGGTGGAAACACCATATATTTT.

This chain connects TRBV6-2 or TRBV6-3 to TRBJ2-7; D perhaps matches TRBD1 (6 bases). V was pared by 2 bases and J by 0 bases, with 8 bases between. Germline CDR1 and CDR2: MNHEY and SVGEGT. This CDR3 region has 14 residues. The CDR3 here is CASSYQGPSYEQYF. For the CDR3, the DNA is TGTGCCAGCAGTTACCAGGGGCCCTCCTACGAGCAGTACTTC.

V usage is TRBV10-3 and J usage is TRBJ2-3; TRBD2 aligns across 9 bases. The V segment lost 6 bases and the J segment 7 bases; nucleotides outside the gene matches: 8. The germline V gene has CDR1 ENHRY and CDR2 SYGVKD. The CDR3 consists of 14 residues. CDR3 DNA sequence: TGTGCCATCAGGGCAGCGGGGGGCGGATATACGCAGTATTTT. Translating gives CAIRAAGGGYTQYF.

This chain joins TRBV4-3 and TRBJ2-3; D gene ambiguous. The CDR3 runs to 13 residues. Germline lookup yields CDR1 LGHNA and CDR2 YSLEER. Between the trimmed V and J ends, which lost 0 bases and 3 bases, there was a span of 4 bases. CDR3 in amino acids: CASSQELTDTQYF. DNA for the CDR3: TGCGCCAGCAGCCAAGAACTTACAGATACGCAGTATTTT.

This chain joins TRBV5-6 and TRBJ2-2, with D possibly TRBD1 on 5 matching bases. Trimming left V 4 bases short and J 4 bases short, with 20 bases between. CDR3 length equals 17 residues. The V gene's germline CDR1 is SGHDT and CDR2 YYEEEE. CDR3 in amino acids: CASSDFYRQTATGELFF. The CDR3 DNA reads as TGTGCCAGCAGCGACTTTTACAGGCAAACCGCCACCGGGGAGCTGTTTTTT.

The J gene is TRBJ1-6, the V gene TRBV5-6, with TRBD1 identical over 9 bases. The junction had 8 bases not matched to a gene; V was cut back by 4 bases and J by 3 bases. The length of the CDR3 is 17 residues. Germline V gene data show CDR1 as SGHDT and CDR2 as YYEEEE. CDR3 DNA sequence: TGTGCCAGCAGCCTCGCGATGACAGGGGGCTATAATTCACCCCTCCACTTT. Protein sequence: CASSLAMTGGYNSPLHF.

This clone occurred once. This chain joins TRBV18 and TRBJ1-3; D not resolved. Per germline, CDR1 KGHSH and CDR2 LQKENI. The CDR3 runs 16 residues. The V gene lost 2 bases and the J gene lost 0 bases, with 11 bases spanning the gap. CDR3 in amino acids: CASSPSDESSGNTIYF. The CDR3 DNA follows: TGTGCCAGCTCACCATCCGATGAGAGCTCTGGAAACACCATATATTTT.

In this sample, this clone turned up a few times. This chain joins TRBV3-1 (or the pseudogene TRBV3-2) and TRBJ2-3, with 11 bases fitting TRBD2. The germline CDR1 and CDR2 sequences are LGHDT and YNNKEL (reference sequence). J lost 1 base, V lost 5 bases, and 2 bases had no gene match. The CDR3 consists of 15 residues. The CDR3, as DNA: TGTGCCAGCAGCTTAGCGGGGGGGGGCACAGATACGCAGTATTTT. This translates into CASSLAGGGTDTQYF.

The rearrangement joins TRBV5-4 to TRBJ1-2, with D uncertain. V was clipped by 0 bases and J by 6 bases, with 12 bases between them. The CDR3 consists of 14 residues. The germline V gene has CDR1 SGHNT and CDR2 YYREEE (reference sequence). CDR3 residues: CASSLAEGQNGYTF. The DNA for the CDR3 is TGTGCCAGCAGCTTGGCCGAGGGTCAGAATGGCTACACCTTC.

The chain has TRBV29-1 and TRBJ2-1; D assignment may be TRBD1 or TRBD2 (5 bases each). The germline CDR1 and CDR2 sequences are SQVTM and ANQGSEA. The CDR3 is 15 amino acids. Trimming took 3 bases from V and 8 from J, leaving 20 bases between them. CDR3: CSVDTMRGPKDEQFF. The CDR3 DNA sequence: TGCAGCGTTGACACCATGAGGGGCCCAAAGGATGAGCAGTTCTTC.

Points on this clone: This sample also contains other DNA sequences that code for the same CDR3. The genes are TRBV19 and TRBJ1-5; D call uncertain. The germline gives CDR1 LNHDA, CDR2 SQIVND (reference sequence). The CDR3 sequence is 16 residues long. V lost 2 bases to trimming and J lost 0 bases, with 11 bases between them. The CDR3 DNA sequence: TGTGCCAGTAGTATAATTAATAGGGATAGCAATCAGCCCCAGCATTTT. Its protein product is CASSIINRDSNQPQHF.